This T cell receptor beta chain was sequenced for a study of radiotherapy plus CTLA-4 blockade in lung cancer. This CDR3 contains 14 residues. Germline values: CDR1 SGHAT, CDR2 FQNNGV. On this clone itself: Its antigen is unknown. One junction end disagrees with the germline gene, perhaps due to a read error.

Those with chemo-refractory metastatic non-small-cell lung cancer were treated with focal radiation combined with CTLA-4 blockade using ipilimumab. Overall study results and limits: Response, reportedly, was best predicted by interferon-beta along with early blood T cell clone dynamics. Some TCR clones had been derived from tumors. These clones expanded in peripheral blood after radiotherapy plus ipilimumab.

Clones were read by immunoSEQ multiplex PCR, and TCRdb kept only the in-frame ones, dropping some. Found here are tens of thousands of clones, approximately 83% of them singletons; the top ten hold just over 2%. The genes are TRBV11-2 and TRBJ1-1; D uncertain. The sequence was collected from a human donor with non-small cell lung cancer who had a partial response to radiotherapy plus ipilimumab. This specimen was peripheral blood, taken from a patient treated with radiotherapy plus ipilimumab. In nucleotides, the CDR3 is TGTGCCAGCGGCTTAGGCCAGGCCAACACTGAAGCTTTCTTT. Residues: CASGLGQANTEAFF. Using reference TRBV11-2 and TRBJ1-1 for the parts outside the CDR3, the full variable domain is EAGVAQSPRYKIIEKRQSVAFWCNPISGHATLYWYQQILGQGPKLLIQFQNNGVVDDSQLPKDRFSAERLKGVDSTLKIQPAKLEDSAVYLCASGLGQANTEAFFGQGTRLTVV.